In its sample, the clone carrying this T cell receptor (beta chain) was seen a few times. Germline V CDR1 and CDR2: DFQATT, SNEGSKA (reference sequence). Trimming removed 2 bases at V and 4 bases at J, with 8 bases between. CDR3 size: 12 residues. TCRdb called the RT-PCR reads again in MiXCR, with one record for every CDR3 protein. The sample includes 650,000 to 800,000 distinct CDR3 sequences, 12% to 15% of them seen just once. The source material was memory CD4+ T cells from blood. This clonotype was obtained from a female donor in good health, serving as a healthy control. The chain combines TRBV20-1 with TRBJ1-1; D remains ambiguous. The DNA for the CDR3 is TGCAGTGCTAGACCTCGGGGCACTGAAGCTTTCTTT. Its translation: CSARPRGTEAFF.